This T cell receptor (beta chain) was recorded in a study of blood T cells in healthy people across ages. Per sample, at least 5.5 micrograms of total RNA were extracted. Remarks on this clonotype: Its matching antigen is unknown.

Primed by a sample-barcoded 5' primer and a J-beta primer mix, a second PCR proceeded for about 7 to 11 cycles. Tags on each cDNA molecule came from a template-switch adaptor with 12 random nucleotides. One entry per CDR3 protein, called by TCRdb with MiXCR from the 5' RACE reads. The table lists 890,000 or so distinct CDR3 sequences, 60% to 80% of them singletons. Germline V CDR1 and CDR2: SEHNR, FQNEAQ (reference sequence). The junction had 14 bases not matched to a gene; V was cut back by 4 bases and J by 0 bases. The CDR3 is 19 amino acids. Overall study results and limits: Underestimates were what the diversity estimates from one million T cells were considered to be.

What was sequenced was blood. This sequence was found in a man aged 25 to 40 in good health. The chain combines TRBV7-9 with TRBJ2-7, with 11 bases fitting TRBD2. In DNA, the CDR3 is TGTGCCAGCAGCTGGGGTCTTTCTAGCGGGGGGCTGAGCTCCTACGAGCAGTACTTC. Its translation is CASSWGLSSGGLSSYEQYF.